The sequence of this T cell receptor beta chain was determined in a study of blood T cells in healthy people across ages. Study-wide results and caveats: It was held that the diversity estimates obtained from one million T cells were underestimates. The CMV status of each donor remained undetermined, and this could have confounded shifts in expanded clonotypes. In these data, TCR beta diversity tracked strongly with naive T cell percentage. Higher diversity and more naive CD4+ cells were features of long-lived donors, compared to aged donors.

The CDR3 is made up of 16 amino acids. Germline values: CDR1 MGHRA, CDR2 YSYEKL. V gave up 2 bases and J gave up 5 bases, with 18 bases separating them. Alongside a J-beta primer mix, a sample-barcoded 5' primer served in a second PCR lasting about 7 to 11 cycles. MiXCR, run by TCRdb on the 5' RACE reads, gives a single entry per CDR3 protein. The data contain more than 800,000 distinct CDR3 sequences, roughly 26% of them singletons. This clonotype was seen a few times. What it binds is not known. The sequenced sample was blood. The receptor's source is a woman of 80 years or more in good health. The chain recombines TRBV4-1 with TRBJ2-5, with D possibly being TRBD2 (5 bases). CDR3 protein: CASSQPARRKNETQYF. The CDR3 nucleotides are TGCGCCAGCAGCCAACCTGCTCGGAGGAAAAACGAGACCCAGTACTTC.